Below, 26 T cell receptor beta chains from the same sample are listed, as sequenced in a study. The sorted Tregs were CD4+CD25+CD127-/low cells. TCRdb ran MiXCR on the 5' RACE reads and lists one entry per CDR3 protein. This table holds 9,500 to 15,000 distinct CDR3 sequences, roughly 50% found once. Sequencing was performed on tumor-infiltrating Tregs sorted from the breast tumor. These receptors were collected from a female donor with breast cancer.

This clonotype was counted a few times. This CDR3 is CASSLFGGESSYEQYF. The CDR3 region has the DNA TGTGCCAGCAGCTTATTCGGCGGGGAAAGCTCCTACGAGCAGTACTTC. The chain carries TRBV7-2 and TRBJ2-7, with D perhaps TRBD2 (6 bases). V was pared by 2 bases and J by 0 bases, with 14 bases between. Germline CDR1 SGHTA, CDR2 FQGNSA. The CDR3 totals 16 residues.

V usage is TRBV20-1 and J usage is TRBJ1-4; 9 bases match TRBD1. Germline V CDR1 and CDR2: DFQATT, SNEGSKA (reference sequence). This CDR3 region has 14 residues. V was clipped by 0 bases and J by 8 bases; unmatched bases: 4. The CDR3 DNA reads TGCAGTGCTAGAGATACAGGGGGCGAGGAAAAACTGTTTTTT. Its protein product is CSARDTGGEEKLFF.

The chain links TRBV27 to TRBJ2-5; TRBD2 is a possible D gene (5 bases). The CDR3 covers 13 residues. Germline CDR1 MNHEY, CDR2 SMNVEV (reference sequence). Deletions cut 5 bases from V and 3 bases from J, with 10 bases between. CDR3 amino acids: CASSQRVEETQYF. In DNA, the CDR3 is TGTGCCAGCAGTCAGAGGGTGGAAGAGACCCAGTACTTC.

The chain recombines TRBV20-1 with TRBJ2-2; the D gene is possibly TRBD2 (5 bases). The CDR3 has 13 residues. Between the trimmed V and J ends, which lost 6 bases and 5 bases, there was a span of 13 bases. Germline-derived CDR1 and CDR2 are DFQATT and SNEGSKA (reference sequence). The chain's CDR3 is CSARYTRTGELFF. CDR3 bases: TGCAGTGCCAGATATACTAGAACCGGGGAGCTGTTTTTT.

This clonotype was seen just once. The chain carries TRBV29-1 and TRBJ2-7, with D uncertain. The CDR3 totals 19 residues. V was shortened by 7 bases and J by 3 bases, with 34 bases between the two germline ends. Germline CDR1 reads SQVTM; CDR2 reads ANQGSEA. CDR3 residues: CSGLYFKAPGLIKYYEQYV. As DNA, the CDR3 is TGCAGCGGCCTTTATTTTAAGGCCCCAGGATTAATCAAATACTACGAGCAGTACGTC.

The chain recombines TRBV7-6 with TRBJ1-3; D not resolved. CDR1 SGHVS and CDR2 FNYEAQ come from the germline V gene. The V and J ends lost 1 base and 8 bases respectively, with 9 bases between them. CDR3 length equals 13 residues. Here the CDR3 reads CASSLVIRDTIYF. CDR3 nucleotides: TGTGCCAGCAGCTTAGTCATCAGAGACACCATATATTTT.

This clonotype has just a few counts. The V and J genes are TRBV5-4 and TRBJ2-7; TRBD1 matches 8 bases. The CDR3 extends over 13 amino acids. Germline CDR1 is SGHNT and CDR2 is YYREEE (reference sequence). The junction had 4 bases not matched to a gene; V was cut back by 6 bases and J by 2 bases. CDR3 sequence: CASTTQGAYEQYF. In DNA, the CDR3 is TGTGCCAGCACTACACAGGGGGCCTACGAGCAGTACTTC.

The rearrangement joins TRBV20-1 to TRBJ2-1; D remains ambiguous. Germline V gene data show CDR1 as DFQATT and CDR2 as SNEGSKA (reference sequence). Trimming removed 6 bases from V and 9 bases from J, with 18 bases in between. This CDR3 is built from 13 residues. CDR3 sequence: CSAPARPDFEQFF. The CDR3 DNA reads as TGCAGTGCGCCTGCCCGACCTGACTTTGAGCAGTTCTTC.

The chain carries TRBV5-6 and TRBJ2-2; D gene uncertain. The V gene lost 0 bases and the J gene lost 5 bases, with 11 bases spanning the gap. The CDR3 is 15 residues long. Germline CDR1 is SGHDT and CDR2 is YYEEEE. The CDR3 loop is CASSLVSTRTGELFF. The CDR3 nucleotides are TGTGCCAGCAGCTTGGTTTCTACCAGGACCGGGGAGCTGTTTTTT.

This chain joins TRBV6-6 and TRBJ1-5; 10 bases match TRBD1. The CDR3 is 14 amino acids. CDR1 and CDR2 from the germline V gene are MNHNY and SVGAGI (reference sequence). V gave up 6 bases and J gave up 5 bases; unmatched junction bases: 4. The CDR3 region has the DNA TGTGCCAGCAGCCGACAGGGGGCCGATCAGCCCCAGCATTTT. The encoded protein is CASSRQGADQPQHF.

The V call is TRBV20-1, the J call TRBJ1-2; D is ambiguous. Trimming removed 0 bases from V and 5 bases from J, with 13 bases in between. The CDR3 extends over 14 amino acids. Looked up from germline, CDR1 is DFQATT and CDR2 is SNEGSKA (reference sequence). The CDR3 spells CSARDPSGKYGYTF. Here the CDR3 DNA reads TGCAGTGCTAGAGACCCTTCGGGGAAGTATGGCTACACCTTC.

The chain is built from TRBV7-9 and TRBJ1-1; tentative D call: TRBD1 (6 bases). The CDR3 extends over 13 amino acids. Looked up from germline, CDR1 is SEHNR and CDR2 is FQNEAQ (reference sequence). Trimming took off 5 bases at V and 7 bases at J, with 14 bases between the two ends. CDR3 nucleotides: TGTGCCAGCAGCCTAGGGACAACTAATGAAGCTTTCTTT. Its translation: CASSLGTTNEAFF.

V usage is TRBV6-6 and J usage is TRBJ2-5; TRBD1 or TRBD2 may be the D gene (5 bases each). Germline V gene lookup returns CDR1 MNHNY and CDR2 SVGAGI (reference sequence). The CDR3 extends over 16 amino acids. The germline V and J ends were trimmed by 2 bases and 3 bases, with 16 bases remaining between them. Here the CDR3 reads CASSYAFAGTEETQYF. The CDR3 region has the DNA TGTGCCAGCAGTTACGCTTTCGCCGGGACCGAAGAGACCCAGTACTTC.

In its sample, this clonotype was seen a few times. The rearrangement uses TRBV12-3 or TRBV12-4 and TRBJ1-4; D uncertain. The CDR3 is made up of 15 amino acids. With 3 bases removed from V and 8 bases from J, the gap between germline ends came to 16 bases. The CDR3 DNA reads TGTGCCAGCAGTTTGTCCCGGGGAACAAGGGAAAAACTGTTTTTT. Protein sequence: CASSLSRGTREKLFF.

The rearrangement links TRBV6-1 to TRBJ1-4; D may be TRBD1 (5 bases). In germline, CDR1 is MNHNS, CDR2 SASEGT. The CDR3 consists of 14 residues. V lost 8 bases and J 8 bases, leaving 18 bases between the germline ends. CDR3 sequence reads: CASRPRQGREKLFF. CDR3 bases: TGTGCCAGCCGCCCGCGGCAGGGACGCGAAAAACTGTTTTTT.

V usage is TRBV7-2 and J usage is TRBJ1-1; D remains ambiguous. The ends were cut back, 5 bases at V and 8 bases at J, with 15 bases in the middle. Germline lookup yields CDR1 SGHTA and CDR2 FQGNSA. CDR3 length: 13 residues. The CDR3: CASSPLQSGEAFF. DNA for the CDR3: TGTGCCAGCAGCCCATTACAGAGTGGGGAAGCTTTCTTT.

This sequence joins TRBV20-1 and TRBJ2-1, with 10 bases lining up with TRBD2. Germline values: CDR1 DFQATT, CDR2 SNEGSKA (reference sequence). The CDR3 extends over 13 amino acids. CDR3 sequence reads: CNVNSGGYNEQFF. The CDR3 DNA reads as TGCAATGTAAATAGCGGGGGGTACAATGAGCAGTTCTTC.

This clonotype was observed a few times. The chain employs TRBV6-1 and TRBJ2-1; TRBD2 matches at 11 bases. Trimming removed 10 bases from V and 4 bases from J; junction bases left unmatched: 12. Germline loops: CDR1 MNHNS, CDR2 SASEGT. This CDR3 contains 16 residues. This chain's CDR3 is CAIRTGLAGSYNEQFF. The DNA for the CDR3 is TGTGCCATCAGAACCGGACTAGCGGGCTCTTACAATGAGCAGTTCTTC.

This clonotype was detected once. The V gene is TRBV7-8, the J gene TRBJ1-5, with TRBD1 identical over 10 bases. CDR3 size: 14 residues. Germline V CDR1 and CDR2: SGHVS, FQNEAQ. Trimming cost V 4 bases and J 9 bases; bases outside gene matches: 6. The CDR3 DNA is TGTGCCAGCAGCTCGGGGACAGGGGCCAGGCCCCAGCATTTT. Translation: CASSSGTGARPQHF.

This sequence joins TRBV7-3 and TRBJ2-1, with 8 bases matching TRBD2. V lost 5 bases, J lost 8 bases, and 11 bases stayed unmatched. This CDR3 contains 15 residues. Germline V gives CDR1 SGHTA, CDR2 FQGTGA. In nucleotides, the CDR3 is TGTGCCAGCAGCGCAATGGGACTAGAGAGCGATGAGCAGTTCTTC. This encodes CASSAMGLESDEQFF.

This clonotype appeared a few times. The chain couples TRBV7-6 to TRBJ1-5; TRBD1 matches 8 bases. This CDR3 has 19 residues. Germline values: CDR1 SGHVS, CDR2 FNYEAQ. Losses at the gene ends were 4 bases for V and 0 bases for J; bases not matched to a gene: 14. CDR3 in DNA: TGTGCCAGCAGCTCTAGGCCCGACAGGGGACCTTATAGCAATCAGCCCCAGCATTTT. Encoded protein: CASSSRPDRGPYSNQPQHF.

The chain has TRBV5-1 and TRBJ2-7, with D unresolved. Deletions cut 6 bases from V and 5 bases from J, with 9 bases between. The CDR3 is 11 amino acids. Germline assignment: CDR1 SGHRS and CDR2 YFSETQ. The CDR3 protein is CASMRKDEQYV. The DNA for the CDR3 is TGCGCCAGCATGCGGAAGGACGAGCAGTACGTC.

The chain uses TRBV29-1 and TRBJ2-1, with D unclear. Between the trimmed V and J ends, which lost 4 bases and 0 bases, there was a span of 13 bases. The CDR3 is 15 amino acids. The germline V gene encodes CDR1 SQVTM and CDR2 ANQGSEA. The CDR3 sequence: CSVVPAYRSYNEQFF. The CDR3, as DNA: TGCAGCGTTGTTCCTGCGTATCGCTCCTACAATGAGCAGTTCTTC.

The rearrangement joins TRBV20-1 to TRBJ1-4; 11 positions match TRBD1. Germline-derived CDR1 and CDR2 are DFQATT and SNEGSKA (reference sequence). This CDR3 has 12 amino acids. CDR3 in amino acids: CRADRGLEKLFF. For the CDR3, the DNA is TGCAGAGCGGACAGGGGGCTTGAAAAACTGTTTTTT.

With respect to this clonotype: Since no conserved phenylalanine or tryptophan closes the CDR3, a read error is the likely cause. The chain links TRBV7-2 to TRBJ2-2; TRBD2 is a possible D gene (6 bases). Trimming removed 4 bases from V and 3 bases from J, with 15 bases in between. Germline loops: CDR1 SGHTA, CDR2 FQGNSA. The CDR3 spans 16 residues. The CDR3 nucleotides are TGTGCCAGCAGCTCACCCAGAGGCGGGGACACCGGGGAGCTGTTTGTT. It encodes CASSSPRGGDTGELFV.

This clonotype has only one observation. The rearrangement joins TRBV29-1 to TRBJ2-7, with 11 nucleotides matching TRBD2. Germline V gene sequence: CDR1 SQVTM, CDR2 ANQGSEA. CDR3 length: 14 residues. Trimming removed 7 bases from V and 4 bases from J; junction bases left unmatched: 9. The DNA of the CDR3 is TGCAGCGCTGTTCTAGCGGGAGGACGTTACGAGCAGTACTTC. This sequence encodes CSAVLAGGRYEQYF.